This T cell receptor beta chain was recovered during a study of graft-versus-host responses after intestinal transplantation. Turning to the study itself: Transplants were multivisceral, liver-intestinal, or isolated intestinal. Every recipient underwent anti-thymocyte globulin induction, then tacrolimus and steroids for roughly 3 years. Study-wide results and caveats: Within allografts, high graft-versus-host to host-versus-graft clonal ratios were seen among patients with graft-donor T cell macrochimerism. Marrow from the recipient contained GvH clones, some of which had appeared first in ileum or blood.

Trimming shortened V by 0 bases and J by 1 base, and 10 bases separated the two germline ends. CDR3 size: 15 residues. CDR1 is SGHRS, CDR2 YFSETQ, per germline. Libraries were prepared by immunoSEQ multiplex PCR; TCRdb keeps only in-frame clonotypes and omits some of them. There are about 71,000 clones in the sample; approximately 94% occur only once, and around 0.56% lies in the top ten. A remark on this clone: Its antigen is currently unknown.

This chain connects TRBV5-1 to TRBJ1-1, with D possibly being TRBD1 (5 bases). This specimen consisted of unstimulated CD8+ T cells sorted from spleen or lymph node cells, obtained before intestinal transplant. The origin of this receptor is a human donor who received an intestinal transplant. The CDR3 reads CASSLVGGPNTEAFF. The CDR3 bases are TGCGCCAGCAGCTTGGTTGGGGGACCGAACACTGAAGCTTTCTTT.